This TCR beta chain was profiled in a study of T cell responses to AZD1222 COVID-19 vaccine (dated by TCRdb to about 2021). In the study overall: TCR sequencing was performed for fewer than 250 trial participants, of whom about 200 were given two doses of AZD1222 and about 25 were given two doses of MenACWY control vaccine. Trial participants were enrolled into age subgroups of 18-55, 56-69 and 70-plus years, which contained 148, 28 and 57 TCR-sequenced participants, respectively. Here is what the overall study found, with its caveats: The 56-69-year group was small, and its depth increase did not reach significance, likely because of low power. Participants were mostly white British, with more females than males. The authors suggested clonal diversity may have been underestimated. Conclusions about previously exposed vaccinees are limited, since just 6 or 7 AZD1222 recipients were seropositive for SARS-CoV-2 at baseline. Reportedly, almost half of the unique spike-specific TCRs recognized epitopes lying outside the regions that are mutated in the B.1.351 and B.1.1.7 variants. Because no day 14 peak-response samples were available, repertoires were characterized only after the peak T cell response. After two AZD1222 doses, both the breadth and the depth of spike-specific TCRs were significantly higher than at day 0 and than in MenACWY recipients. The whole spike protein was spanned by vaccine-associated CD4 TCRs, and dominant responses were seen in regions 160-218 and 743-854.

The CDR3 regions of human TCRbeta chains were analyzed by immunosequencing. The published analysis was carried out like this. Repertoire TCRs were matched against a reference library of SARS-CoV-2-specific TCRs generated with the MIRA antigen-specificity platform. Breadth was defined as the fraction of unique TCRs that were SARS-CoV-2-associated. Depth was defined as the fraction of total T cells that were SARS-CoV-2-associated. Using the MIRA data, each spike-specific TCR was assigned both to the spike region to which the TCR was reactive and to a CD4 or CD8 class. Log10-transformed breadth and depth values were compared by one-way ANOVA with Sidak's multiple comparisons tests. TCRdb mirrors the immuneACCESS table, restricted to in-frame sequences. Some clones are absent from its copies; in checked studies, under half trace to an unresolved V gene, and the reason for the others is unknown. V, J and clone size derive from that table, while D and trimming were established from the DNA sequence. The sample yields approximately 94,000 clones; 80% to 90% were counted once. 4.2% of the sample comes from the top ten.

Worth noting for this clone: The target of this receptor is not known. No much larger clone is present one base from it, and per-base qualities are unavailable.

Reading the germline V gene gives CDR1 MDHEN and CDR2 SYDVKM. The cysteine opens and the phenylalanine closes a CDR3 of 13 amino acids. The retained sequence is limited to the CDR3, 39 bases, with the frame set at the first base. The V end loses 10 bases and the J end loses 4 bases, and a stretch of 16 bases separates them. Interpreted using the paper, the time point label stands for: baseline before first vaccination. In the paper's terms, the treatment or condition label means: meningococcal conjugate vaccine given as trial control. Samples from vaccinated people were obtained from the UK trials COV001 and COV002, which included a single-blind randomized controlled phase 2/3 trial of AZD1222 (ChAdOx1 nCoV-19) in healthy adults. For TCRbeta chain sequencing, PBMC samples from trial participants were taken at day 0 and at day 28 after the second dose.

Sequencing used peripheral blood, obtained on day 0 of MenACWY control vaccination. This clonotype originated in an adult in good health. This chain is built from TRBV28 and TRBJ1-2; the D gene cannot be named for sure. The nucleotide sequence reads TGTGCCACCTGGCGAGAAGCCCTCTATGGCTACACCTTC. Its coded protein is CATWREALYGYTF.